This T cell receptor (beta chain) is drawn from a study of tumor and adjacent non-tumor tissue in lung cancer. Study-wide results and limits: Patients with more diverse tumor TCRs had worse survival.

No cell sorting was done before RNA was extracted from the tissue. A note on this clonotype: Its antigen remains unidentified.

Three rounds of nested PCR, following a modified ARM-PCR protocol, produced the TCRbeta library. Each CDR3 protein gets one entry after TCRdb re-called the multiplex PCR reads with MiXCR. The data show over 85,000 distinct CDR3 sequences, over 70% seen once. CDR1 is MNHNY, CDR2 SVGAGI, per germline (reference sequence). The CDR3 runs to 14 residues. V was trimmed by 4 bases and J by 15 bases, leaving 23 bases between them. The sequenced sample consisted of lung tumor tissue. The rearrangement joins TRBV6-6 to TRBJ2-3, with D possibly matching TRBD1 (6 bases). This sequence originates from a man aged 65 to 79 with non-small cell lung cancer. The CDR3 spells CASSSRQDTDTHYF. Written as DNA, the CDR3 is TGTGCCAGCAGTTCAAGACAGGACACAGATACACATTATTTT.